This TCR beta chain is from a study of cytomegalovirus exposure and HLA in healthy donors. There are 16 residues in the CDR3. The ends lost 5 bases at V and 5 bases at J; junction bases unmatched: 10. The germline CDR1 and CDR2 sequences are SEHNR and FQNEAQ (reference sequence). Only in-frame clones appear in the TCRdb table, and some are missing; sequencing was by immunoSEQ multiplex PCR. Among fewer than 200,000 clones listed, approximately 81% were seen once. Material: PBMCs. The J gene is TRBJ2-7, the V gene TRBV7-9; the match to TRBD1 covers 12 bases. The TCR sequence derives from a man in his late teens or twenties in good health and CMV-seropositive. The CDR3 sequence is CASSPNRDRGQNEQYF. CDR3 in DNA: TGTGCCAGCAGCCCTAACCGGGACAGGGGGCAAAACGAGCAGTACTTC.